The rows below give T cell receptor beta chains drawn from one sample of a study of vaccination effects on CD4 cells after COVID-19. Some clones are missing from TCRdb's copy, which holds only in-frame ones; the method was immunoSEQ multiplex PCR. The sample has approximately 26,000 clones; about 79% are singletons. These TCRs' antigens remain unknown. The sequences come from CD4+ T cells from PBMCs cultured with SARS-CoV-2 spike peptides, collected after COVID-19 vaccination. Every receptor here comes from a human donor who received a COVID-19 vaccine. Some clones in this sample may be carry-over from other donors' samples. The CDR3 runs from the conserved cysteine through the conserved F or W. The D gene is left open where the match is weak. Rows give clone size only sometimes, using once, few, many, or a class for an expanded clone.

V: TRBV5-1
J: TRBJ1-1
D: NA
size: NA
DNA: TGCGCCAGCAGCTTATGGGGAGGATCGAACACTGAAGCTTTCTTT
CDR3: CASSLWGGSNTEAFF

V: TRBV28
J: TRBJ1-2
D: NA
size: once
DNA: TGTGCCAGCAGCAAGCAGACGGACTATGGCTACACCTTC
CDR3: CASSKQTDYGYTF

V: TRBV15
J: TRBJ1-2
D: NA
size: few
DNA: TGTGCCACCAGCAGACCCTCCCTAGTTTGGGGTGACTATGGCTACACCTTC
CDR3: CATSRPSLVWGDYGYTF

V: TRBV30
J: TRBJ1-4
D: NA
size: NA
DNA: TGTGCCTGGAGTGTACCTCTCCGTGAAAAACTGTTTTTT
CDR3: CAWSVPLREKLFF

V: TRBV7-8
J: TRBJ2-5
D: NA
size: NA
DNA: TGTGCCAGCAGCTTGGCGTTAAACAGGGTAAAGACCCAGTACTTC
CDR3: CASSLALNRVKTQYF

V: TRBV5-8
J: TRBJ1-1
D: NA
size: once
DNA: TGTGCCAGCAGCAGTTGGAACTGGAGGGTGAACACTGAAGCTTTCTTT
CDR3: CASSSWNWRVNTEAFF

V: TRBV5-1
J: TRBJ1-6
D: NA
size: NA
DNA: TGCGCCAGCAGCTTGGCAGGGGTGGGTTCACCCCTCCACTTT
CDR3: CASSLAGVGSPLHF

V: TRBV7-2
J: TRBJ1-5
D: NA
size: NA
DNA: TGTGCCAGAAAGTGGCAGGTCAATACCTGGTCTCAGCCCCAGCATTTT
CDR3: CARKWQVNTWSQPQHF

V: TRBV29-1
J: TRBJ1-2
D: TRBD1
size: NA
DNA: TGCAGCGTTGAGTTGAGATTGACAGGGCAAGGCTACACCTTC
CDR3: CSVELRLTGQGYTF

V: TRBV7-2
J: TRBJ1-1
D: NA
size: once
DNA: TGTGCCAGCAGCTTAGATCGGAACACTGAAGCTTTCTTT
CDR3: CASSLDRNTEAFF

V: TRBV9
J: TRBJ1-6
D: NA
size: few
DNA: TGTGCCAGCAGCCGCCTCGAGAGATCCTATAATTCACCCCTCCACTTT
CDR3: CASSRLERSYNSPLHF

V: TRBV3-1/TRBV3-2
J: TRBJ1-1
D: NA
size: once
DNA: TGTGCCAGCAGCCAGGCCGGGGGGGGGAACACTGAAGCTTTCTTT
CDR3: CASSQAGGGNTEAFF

V: TRBV9
J: TRBJ2-5
D: NA
size: NA
DNA: TGTGCCAGCAGCCCAATTTCCCAGGGGTTAGAGACCCAGTACTTC
CDR3: CASSPISQGLETQYF

V: TRBV28
J: TRBJ1-3
D: NA
size: NA
DNA: TGTGCCAGCAGCTCTTACGGACAGCTCCACTCTGGAAACACCATATATTTT
CDR3: CASSSYGQLHSGNTIYF

V: TRBV7-9
J: TRBJ1-3
D: NA
size: few
DNA: TGTGCCAGCAGCTTTTCGCAGGGAATATCGGGAAACACCATATATTTT
CDR3: CASSFSQGISGNTIYF

V: TRBV15
J: TRBJ2-2
D: TRBD2
size: NA
DNA: TGTGCCACCAGCAGGGGTGGACTAGACACGAACACCGGGGAGCTGTTTTTT
CDR3: CATSRGGLDTNTGELFF

V: TRBV12-3/TRBV12-4
J: TRBJ2-5
D: NA
size: NA
DNA: TGTGCCAGCAGTTTGATTGGTTGGGAGACCCAGTACTTC
CDR3: CASSLIGWETQYF

V: TRBV27
J: TRBJ1-1
D: TRBD1
size: NA
DNA: TGTGCCAGCAGTTCCCTACGACAGGGCGTGAACACTGAAGCTTTCTTT
CDR3: CASSSLRQGVNTEAFF

V: TRBV7-3
J: TRBJ2-3
D: NA
size: few
DNA: TGTGCCAGCAGCTTAAGAGACTTAGGGGGAGATACGCAGTATTTT
CDR3: CASSLRDLGGDTQYF

V: TRBV2
J: TRBJ1-5
D: NA
size: NA
DNA: TGTGCCAGCAGTTGGGGAGGTTATCAGCCCCAGCATTTT
CDR3: CASSWGGYQPQHF

V: TRBV18
J: TRBJ1-5
D: NA
size: NA
DNA: TGTGCCAGCTCACCGGTCCAGGGTGGTCAGCCCCAGCATTTT
CDR3: CASSPVQGGQPQHF

V: TRBV30
J: TRBJ1-4
D: NA
size: NA
DNA: TGTGCCTGGAGTGTGGATGAAAAACTGTTTTTT
CDR3: CAWSVDEKLFF

V: TRBV7-7
J: TRBJ2-5
D: NA
size: NA
DNA: TGTGCCAGCAGCTTAGGGGGGACTGTTGGAGAGACCCAGTACTTC
CDR3: CASSLGGTVGETQYF

V: TRBV24-1
J: TRBJ2-3
D: NA
size: NA
DNA: TGTGCCACCAGTGATTTCAATTTTGGGATAAACACAGATACGCAGTATTTT
CDR3: CATSDFNFGINTDTQYF

V: TRBV7-3
J: TRBJ2-3
D: TRBD2
size: NA
DNA: TGTGCCAGCAGCCAGACTAGCGGGGGCGATACGCAGTATTTT
CDR3: CASSQTSGGDTQYF

V: TRBV4-3
J: TRBJ1-1
D: NA
size: NA
DNA: TGCGCCAGCAGCCAAGGCGAATTACGGGGAACTGAAGCTTTCTTT
CDR3: CASSQGELRGTEAFF

V: TRBV12-3/TRBV12-4
J: TRBJ1-4
D: NA
size: medium-sized
DNA: TGTGCCAGCAGCAACGGACAATTGCTGTTTTTT
CDR3: CASSNGQLLFF

V: TRBV6-6
J: TRBJ1-5
D: NA
size: NA
DNA: TGTGCCACCTTCCATGGCAGGTCCAATCAGCCCCAGCATTTT
CDR3: CATFHGRSNQPQHF

V: TRBV5-1
J: TRBJ2-5
D: TRBD1
size: NA
DNA: TGCGCCAGCAGCTTGGTAGGGACAGGTGAGGAGACCCAGTACTTC
CDR3: CASSLVGTGEETQYF

V: TRBV18
J: TRBJ1-6
D: NA
size: once
DNA: TGTGCCAGCTCACCGGTCCAGGGGACTAATTCACCCCTCCACTTT
CDR3: CASSPVQGTNSPLHF

V: TRBV9
J: TRBJ1-2
D: NA
size: once
DNA: TGTGCCAGCAGCGTAGGGAACAGAGCTAACTATGGCTACACCTTC
CDR3: CASSVGNRANYGYTF

V: TRBV6-2/TRBV6-3
J: TRBJ1-1
D: TRBD1
size: NA
DNA: TGTGCCAGCAGTCGGCCGACAGGGACGAACACTGAAGCTTTCTTT
CDR3: CASSRPTGTNTEAFF

V: TRBV14
J: TRBJ1-4
D: NA
size: NA
DNA: TGTGCCAGCAGCCAAGATGCAGGAGGTAGTGAAAAACTGTTTTTT
CDR3: CASSQDAGGSEKLFF

V: TRBV19
J: TRBJ2-6
D: TRBD1
size: medium-sized
DNA: TGTGCCAGTAGTGCGCCGGGACAGTTTTACTCTGGGGCCAACGTCCTGACTTTC
CDR3: CASSAPGQFYSGANVLTF

V: TRBV18
J: TRBJ1-5
D: TRBD1
size: NA
DNA: TGTGCCAGCTCACCCGGGACAGCTAATCAGCCCCAGCATTTT
CDR3: CASSPGTANQPQHF

V: TRBV18
J: TRBJ2-1
D: NA
size: NA
DNA: TGTGCCAGCTCACCAGCCGGCAGTTACAATGAGCAGTTCTTC
CDR3: CASSPAGSYNEQFF

V: TRBV24-1
J: TRBJ2-5
D: NA
size: NA
DNA: TGTGCCACCAGTGATTTCGGGGGCCGGGAGACCCAGTACTTC
CDR3: CATSDFGGRETQYF

V: TRBV12-3/TRBV12-4
J: TRBJ2-5
D: TRBD2
size: once
DNA: TGTGCCAGCAGTTTGGGGGGGCAAGAGACCCAGTACTTC
CDR3: CASSLGGQETQYF

V: TRBV18
J: TRBJ1-4
D: TRBD1
size: NA
DNA: TGTGCCAGCTCACCGGTAACAGGGGCAACTAATGAAAAACTGTTTTTT
CDR3: CASSPVTGATNEKLFF

V: TRBV4-2
J: TRBJ2-3
D: TRBD2
size: NA
DNA: TGTGCCAGCAGCCAGTTAACTAGCGGGGACACAGATACGCAGTATTTT
CDR3: CASSQLTSGDTDTQYF